The 29 T cell receptor beta chains below come from one sample, sequenced in a study of shared clonotypes between healthy human individuals. Libraries were prepared by immunoSEQ multiplex PCR; TCRdb keeps only in-frame clonotypes and omits some of them. The table records about 490,000 clones, 75% to 85% of them present only once. Material: PBMCs. These receptors originate from a woman between 40 and 50 years old in good health. Some clones in this sample may be carry-over from other donors' samples.

The chain is built from TRBV5-4 and TRBJ2-5; D gene uncertain. Germline V lookup: CDR1 SGHNT, CDR2 YYREEE (reference sequence). The CDR3 extends over 15 amino acids. Trimming took off 0 bases at V and 1 base at J, with 10 bases between the two ends. This chain's CDR3 is CASSLVGQAQETQYF. CDR3 DNA sequence: TGTGCCAGCAGCTTGGTCGGCCAGGCCCAAGAGACCCAGTACTTC.

The V gene is TRBV27, the J gene TRBJ2-7; D call uncertain. The CDR3 loop spans 14 amino acids. Germline loops: CDR1 MNHEY, CDR2 SMNVEV (reference sequence). V was cut by 0 bases and J by 2 bases, with 8 bases left in between. This CDR3 reads CASSLSRATYEQYF. CDR3 in DNA: TGTGCCAGCAGTTTATCGCGAGCTACCTACGAGCAGTACTTC.

This clone occurred many times. The chain couples TRBV4-1 to TRBJ2-2, with 10 bases identical to TRBD1. The CDR3 runs to 17 residues. V shed 3 bases and J 2 bases; nucleotides not matched to a gene: 6. CDR1 is MGHRA and CDR2 is YSYEKL in the germline V gene. CDR3 nucleotide sequence: TGCGCCAGCAGCCAGTCCGGGACAGGGGTTAACACCGGGGAGCTGTTTTTT. Its translation is CASSQSGTGVNTGELFF.

The chain is built from TRBV25-1 and TRBJ2-2, with 8 positions matching TRBD2. V dropped 4 bases and J dropped 1; count of bases not matched to a gene: 5. There are 16 residues in the CDR3. Germline assignment: CDR1 MGHDK and CDR2 SYGVNS. CDR3 protein: CASSAPGGQNTGELFF. The CDR3 DNA is TGTGCCAGCAGTGCCCCGGGAGGGCAGAACACCGGGGAGCTGTTTTTT.

The chain has TRBV4-3 and TRBJ1-2, with D hard to call. Germline CDR1 is LGHNA and CDR2 is YSLEER. The CDR3 covers 13 residues. The V end was cut by 1 base, the J end by 8 bases, with 11 bases between. CDR3 protein: CASSQVGWRGYTF. CDR3 in DNA: TGCGCCAGCAGCCAAGTTGGGTGGAGGGGCTACACCTTC.

On this clone: A much larger clone is a single base away; this may be a read error. This sequence joins TRBV30 and TRBJ2-3, with 7 bases aligning to TRBD1. The CDR3 is 14 amino acids. Germline V gene data show CDR1 as GTSNPN and CDR2 as SVGIG (reference sequence). CDR3 residues: CACSVGTEADTQYF. CDR3 nucleotides: TGTGCCTGTAGTGTAGGGACAGAAGCAGATACGCAGTATTTT.

The chain has TRBV7-8 and TRBJ2-6; D unresolved. Per the germline V gene, CDR1 is SGHVS and CDR2 is FQNEAQ. This CDR3 is built from 17 residues. Trimming took off 5 bases at V and 0 bases at J, with 14 bases between the two ends. The CDR3 here is CASSPKLLSSGANVLTF. Written as DNA, the CDR3 is TGTGCCAGCAGCCCCAAGTTACTCAGCTCTGGGGCCAACGTCCTGACTTTC.

This chain connects TRBV7-2 to TRBJ1-1; TRBD1 might be the D (5 bases). The CDR3 length is 15 residues. Trimming took 5 bases from V and 1 from J, leaving 14 bases between them. Germline V gives CDR1 SGHTA, CDR2 FQGNSA. The CDR3 DNA sequence: TGTGCCAGCAGCCCGAGGACGGGACCGAACACTGAAGCTTTCTTT. It encodes CASSPRTGPNTEAFF.

Comment on this clone: One end of the junction does not line up with germline, which may come from a read error. The chain employs TRBV7-7 and TRBJ1-1; no definite D call. This CDR3 is 13 amino acids long. Germline V lookup: CDR1 SSHAT, CDR2 FNYEAQ (reference sequence). The CDR3, as DNA: TGTGCTAGCAGCTTAGGGCCGGGGAGTGAAGCTTTCTTT. Amino acid sequence: CASSLGPGSEAFF.

The chain combines TRBV18 with TRBJ1-2; 8 bases align to TRBD1. CDR3 length: 13 amino acids. V trimming: 4 bases; J trimming: 6 bases; junction bases outside the gene matches: 4. In germline, CDR1 is KGHSH, CDR2 LQKENI. CDR3 protein: CASSLGQENGYTF. The CDR3 DNA is TGTGCCAGCTCACTGGGACAGGAGAATGGCTACACCTTC.

Notes on this clone: Other DNA sequences in this specimen translate into the identical CDR3. The chain is built from TRBV30 and TRBJ1-2; 8 nucleotides align to TRBD1. CDR1 is GTSNPN, CDR2 SVGIG, per germline (reference sequence). V lost 4 bases and J lost 2; bases outside the gene matches: 0. There are 12 residues in the CDR3. DNA of the CDR3: TGTGCCTGGACAGGGGGCAACTATGGCTACACCTTC. Encoded protein: CAWTGGNYGYTF.

The chain recombines TRBV27 with TRBJ2-2, with no clear D. The CDR3 contains 14 residues. With 3 bases removed from V and 7 bases from J, the gap between germline ends came to 12 bases. Germline CDR1 is MNHEY and CDR2 is SMNVEV (reference sequence). The chain's CDR3 is CASSLLLSGGELFF. As DNA, the CDR3 is TGTGCCAGCAGTTTGCTCCTAAGTGGCGGGGAGCTGTTTTTT.

The chain has TRBV18 and TRBJ2-3; D unclear. CDR3 length: 17 residues. The germline gives CDR1 KGHSH, CDR2 LQKENI. V was cut by 3 bases and J by 0 bases, with 16 bases left in between. The CDR3 DNA reads TGTGCCAGCTCACCCCGACGAGGTGAAGGGAGCACAGATACGCAGTATTTT. Protein: CASSPRRGEGSTDTQYF.

J is TRBJ2-5 and V is TRBV10-2, with 8 bases aligning to TRBD2. Germline loops: CDR1 WSHSY, CDR2 SAAADI. This CDR3 has 15 amino acids. V gave up 8 bases and J gave up 2 bases; unmatched junction bases: 10. The CDR3 region is CASRGGVSSQETQYF. In nucleotides, the CDR3 is TGCGCCAGCCGGGGGGGGGTTAGCAGTCAAGAGACCCAGTACTTC.

The V call is TRBV19, the J call TRBJ1-5; D is undetermined. V dropped 3 bases and J dropped 4 bases, with 16 bases sitting between them. Germline V gene sequence: CDR1 LNHDA, CDR2 SQIVND (reference sequence). The CDR3 totals 16 residues. In nucleotides, the CDR3 is TGTGCCAGTAGTATGAGTTCGGTAGTCGGAAATCAGCCCCAGCATTTT. As protein: CASSMSSVVGNQPQHF.

This clone appeared a few times. This likely reflects a read error, since a far larger clone is one base away. The V and J genes are TRBV7-9 and TRBJ2-1; D unresolved. The germline V and J ends were trimmed by 1 base and 5 bases, with 12 bases remaining between them. Germline V gene sequence: CDR1 SEHNR, CDR2 FQNEAQ (reference sequence). This CDR3 has 15 residues. This chain's CDR3 is CASSLVPEAHNEQFF. In DNA, the CDR3 is TGTGCCAGCAGCTTAGTTCCAGAGGCCCACAATGAGCAGTTCTTC.

The V gene is TRBV7-2, the J gene TRBJ1-5; 7 positions match TRBD1. CDR3 size: 19 residues. With 5 bases clipped from V and 3 bases from J, the junction kept 19 bases outside the gene matches. In germline, CDR1 is SGHTA, CDR2 FQGNSA. CDR3 sequence (DNA): TGTGCCAGCAGCCCCCAAAGGGGGCGTTTGATAGCAGACAATCAGCCCCAGCATTTT. It is translated as CASSPQRGRLIADNQPQHF.

CDR3 coding DNA: TGTGCCAGCCTGGGGGTCAATGAGCAGTTCTTC. Translating it yields CASLGVNEQFF. V usage is TRBV2 and J usage is TRBJ2-1, with D perhaps assigned TRBD1 or TRBD2 (5 bases each). Germline values: CDR1 SNHLY, CDR2 FYNNEI. V lost 8 bases and J 6 bases, leaving 8 bases between the germline ends. The CDR3 has 11 residues.

There are a few counts of this clone. The V gene is TRBV5-5, the J gene TRBJ1-1, with 8 bases that match TRBD1. V lost 4 bases, J lost 0 bases, and 2 bases stayed unmatched. CDR3 size: 14 residues. The V gene's germline CDR1 is SGHKS and CDR2 YYEKEE (reference sequence). The CDR3 nucleotides are TGTGCCAGCAGCCGACAGGGGATGAACACTGAAGCTTTCTTT. This translates into CASSRQGMNTEAFF.

The chain is built from TRBV29-1 and TRBJ2-6, with TRBD1 as a possible D gene (6 bases). Germline V gene data show CDR1 as SQVTM and CDR2 as ANQGSEA. Trimming took 5 bases from V and 0 from J, leaving 14 bases between them. This CDR3 is 16 amino acids long. The CDR3 spells CSVRDKASSGANVLTF. In nucleotides, the CDR3 is TGCAGCGTTAGGGACAAGGCCAGCTCTGGGGCCAACGTCCTGACTTTC.

In this sample, this clone turned up a few times. The chain is built from TRBV30 and TRBJ1-5; TRBD1 matches 7 bases. The CDR3 contains 13 residues. Germline assignment: CDR1 GTSNPN and CDR2 SVGIG (reference sequence). With 5 bases clipped from V and 3 bases from J, the junction kept 4 bases outside the gene matches. The CDR3 sequence is CAWGGGPNQPQHF. CDR3 nucleotide sequence: TGTGCCTGGGGAGGGGGCCCCAATCAGCCCCAGCATTTT.

The rearrangement joins TRBV5-1 to TRBJ2-2; D not certain. The CDR3 length is 15 residues. Looked up from germline, CDR1 is SGHRS and CDR2 is YFSETQ. With 4 bases removed from V and 7 bases from J, the gap between germline ends came to 17 bases. The CDR3 sequence: CASSPSPTVGGELFF. The CDR3 nucleotides read TGCGCCAGCAGCCCGTCTCCCACAGTAGGCGGGGAGCTGTTTTTT.

The chain couples TRBV27 to TRBJ2-3; D might be TRBD2 (5 bases). Germline-derived CDR1 and CDR2 are MNHEY and SMNVEV (reference sequence). This CDR3 is 13 amino acids long. Trimming pared 5 bases from V and 10 bases from J, leaving 16 bases between. This CDR3 reads CASSNGVLAPQYF. The CDR3 DNA is TGTGCCAGCAGTAATGGGGTGCTAGCACCGCAGTATTTT.

This clone was seen once. The J gene is TRBJ1-4, the V gene TRBV2; TRBD1 matches 7 bases. V lost 7 bases and J lost 7; bases outside the gene matches: 6. Germline V lookup: CDR1 SNHLY, CDR2 FYNNEI. The CDR3 spans 13 residues. The CDR3 loop is CASTDRSVEKLFF. The CDR3 nucleotides read TGTGCCAGCACGGACAGGTCTGTTGAAAAACTGTTTTTT.

Of note for this clone: One base separates it from a far larger clone, so it is likely a read error. This sequence joins TRBV10-3 and TRBJ1-2, with D tentatively TRBD1 (6 bases). Germline V gene sequence: CDR1 ENHRY, CDR2 SYGVKD. The CDR3 spans 13 residues. This chain's CDR3 is CAISEGQIAGYIF. The CDR3 DNA reads as TGTGCCATCAGTGAAGGACAGATTGCTGGCTACATCTTC.

V and J are TRBV29-1 and TRBJ2-2; 7 bases map to TRBD2. Germline CDR1 reads SQVTM; CDR2 reads ANQGSEA. CDR3 length: 14 residues. J lost 6 bases, V lost 4 bases, and 8 bases had no gene match. CDR3 DNA sequence: TGCAGCGTTGGAAGCGGGATCTTTGCCGGGGAGCTGTTTTTT. Amino acids: CSVGSGIFAGELFF.

V usage is TRBV19 and J usage is TRBJ2-7; 12 bases match TRBD1. Unmatched junction bases numbered 4, after V lost 5 bases and J lost 5 bases. The CDR3 sequence is 14 residues long. CDR1 LNHDA and CDR2 SQIVND come from the germline V gene (reference sequence). The CDR3 is CASSPGQGANEQYF. The CDR3 DNA follows: TGTGCCAGTAGTCCGGGACAGGGGGCTAACGAGCAGTACTTC.

This CDR3 is CASSLVGGHGRYEQYF. CDR3 DNA sequence: TGTGCCAGCAGCTTAGTCGGCGGACACGGGAGGTACGAGCAGTACTTC. J is TRBJ2-7 and V is TRBV7-2, with 7 bases aligning to TRBD2. The germline CDR1 and CDR2 sequences are SGHTA and FQGNSA. The CDR3 sequence is 16 residues long. Unmatched junction bases numbered 10, after V lost 1 base and J lost 4 bases.

The V and J genes are TRBV5-4 and TRBJ2-5; 15 nucleotides match TRBD2. The CDR3 loop spans 18 amino acids. The trim removed 0 bases at V and 4 bases at J, leaving 7 bases unmatched. Germline V gene sequence: CDR1 SGHNT, CDR2 YYREEE (reference sequence). The chain's CDR3 is CASSLAQGLAGGGETQYF. CDR3 coding DNA: TGTGCCAGCAGCTTGGCTCAGGGACTAGCGGGAGGAGGAGAGACCCAGTACTTC.